The 20 T cell receptor beta chains below were found in one sample sequenced in a study of Graves' ophthalmopathy and Graves' hyperthyroidism. The TCR beta CDR3 regions underwent amplification from RNA transcripts. Second-round multiplex PCR followed a first-round RT-PCR using HTBI primers. TCRdb re-analysed the multiplex PCR reads in MiXCR, keeping a single row per CDR3 protein. The sample contains about 400,000 distinct CDR3 sequences, about a sixth of which appear only once. The source material was peripheral blood. These receptors originate from a woman aged 18-29 years with Graves' ophthalmopathy.

This clonotype was seen at least ten times. The chain employs TRBV19 and TRBJ1-5, with D tentatively TRBD1 (5 bases). Trimming removed 5 bases from V and 3 bases from J, with 11 bases in between. The CDR3 extends over 14 amino acids. Germline CDR1 and CDR2: LNHDA and SQIVND (reference sequence). CDR3 sequence (DNA): TGTGCCAGTAGTGTTGACAGCATCAATCAGCCCCAGCATTTT. Translating gives CASSVDSINQPQHF.

This clonotype was seen a single time. The rearrangement joins TRBV24-1 to TRBJ2-2; no definite D call. This CDR3 spans 14 amino acids. Trimming pared 3 bases from V and 2 bases from J, leaving 6 bases between. In germline, CDR1 is KGHDR, CDR2 SFDVKD. The CDR3 loop is CATSDPDNTGELFF. The CDR3 DNA is TGTGCCACCAGTGATCCCGACAACACCGGGGAGCTGTTTTTT.

This clonotype was found many times. The gene calls are TRBV12-3 or TRBV12-4 and TRBJ2-7; D not resolved. The germline V and J ends were trimmed by 3 bases and 2 bases, with 11 bases remaining between them. The length of the CDR3 is 14 residues. The DNA for the CDR3 is TGTGCCAGCAGTTTGGGATCGGGCCCCTACGAGCAGTACTTC. As protein: CASSLGSGPYEQYF.

This clonotype was detected many times. V and J are TRBV18 and TRBJ1-2; 7 nucleotides match TRBD1. V gave up 2 bases and J gave up 6 bases; unmatched junction bases: 15. There are 17 residues in the CDR3. The germline gives CDR1 KGHSH, CDR2 LQKENI. The CDR3 nucleotides are TGTGCCAGCTCACCATACGCATTGACAGGGACTGCGAATGGCTACACCTTC. Protein sequence: CASSPYALTGTANGYTF.

This clonotype was counted at least ten times. CDR3 protein: CASSSNGGAVTGELFF. DNA for the CDR3: TGTGCCAGCAGTTCCAACGGGGGGGCCGTCACCGGGGAGCTGTTTTTT. The chain combines TRBV6-5 with TRBJ2-2; 8 positions match TRBD2. The germline gives CDR1 MNHEY, CDR2 SVGAGI. After removal of 4 bases from V and 4 bases from J, the junction contained 8 bases not matched to a gene. There are 16 residues in the CDR3.

This clonotype has a single count. This chain links TRBV12-3 or TRBV12-4 with TRBJ1-2; TRBD1 might be the D (6 bases). This CDR3 has 16 residues. V lost 3 bases and J lost 4, with 18 bases in between. CDR3 bases: TGTGCCAGCAGTTTCCTCGGGGGCGACTCGGGCTATGGCTACACCTTC. As protein: CASSFLGGDSGYGYTF.

V gene TRBV19 combines with J gene TRBJ2-7; 8 bases line up with TRBD1. Germline trimming cut 7 bases from V and 3 bases from J; bases unmatched to any gene: 8. CDR3 length: 14 amino acids. CDR1 is LNHDA and CDR2 is SQIVND in the germline V gene (reference sequence). In DNA form, the CDR3 reads TGTGCCAGTATCAAGACAGGGGTGAACTACGAGCAGTACTTC. This gives the protein CASIKTGVNYEQYF.

At least ten counts were recorded for this clonotype. The chain links TRBV6-5 to TRBJ1-5, with a possible D match to TRBD1 (5 bases). This CDR3 is built from 15 residues. Germline CDR1 and CDR2: MNHEY and SVGAGI. V was trimmed by 6 bases and J by 9 bases, leaving 21 bases between them. The DNA of the CDR3 is TGTGCCAGCAGCCCTCCGGGAGGGGAGGTTATGCCCCAGCATTTT. Amino acids: CASSPPGGEVMPQHF.

The CDR3 here is CASSFVNKNTEAFF. DNA for the CDR3: TGTGCCAGCAGTTTTGTGAACAAGAACACTGAAGCTTTCTTT. The chain carries TRBV12-3 or TRBV12-4 and TRBJ1-1; D is unresolved. The CDR3 has 14 residues. Trimming pared 3 bases from V and 1 base from J, leaving 9 bases between.

This clonotype came up many times. This sequence joins TRBV2 and TRBJ2-2; 8 bases map to TRBD1. V lost 5 bases to trimming and J lost 1 base; unmatched junction nucleotides: 3. This CDR3 is 15 amino acids long. Germline V gene lookup returns CDR1 SNHLY and CDR2 FYNNEI. CDR3 protein: CASSKDRGNTGELFF. The CDR3 DNA reads TGTGCCAGCAGTAAAGACAGGGGGAACACCGGGGAGCTGTTTTTT. The full variable domain, its missing parts supplied by reference TRBV2 and TRBJ2-2, is EPEVTQTPSHQVTQMGQEVILRCVPISNHLYFYWYRQILGQKVEFLVSFYNNEISEKSEIFDDQFSVERPDGSNFTLKIRSTKLEDSAMYFCASSKDRGNTGELFFGEGSRLTVL.

This clonotype has at least ten counts. Sequence at one end of the junction differs from germline and may be a read error. V gene TRBV6-1 combines with J gene TRBJ1-1; D is unclear. CDR3 length: 14 residues. CDR1 and CDR2 (germline): MNHNS, SASEGT. CDR3 DNA sequence: TGTGCCAGCACCTGGACGGCGCGGAACGCTGAAGCTTTCTTT. It yields the protein CASTWTARNAEAFF.

As regards this clonotype: The junction and the germline gene differ at one end; a read error may be behind it. DNA of the CDR3: TGTGCCAGCAGAAACCGGGACTCCTTAAGGACCGGGGAGCTGCTTTTT. Protein: CASRNRDSLRTGELLF. The rearrangement joins TRBV6-1 to TRBJ2-2; a possible D gene is TRBD2 (6 bases). There are 16 residues in the CDR3. Germline assignment: CDR1 MNHNS and CDR2 SASEGT.

There are many counts of this clonotype. CDR3 bases: TGTGCCACCTCCGGGACAGGGTTGGCTGAAGCTTTCTTT. As protein: CATSGTGLAEAFF. This chain links TRBV3-1 with TRBJ1-1, with 9 bases identical to TRBD1. V dropped 10 bases and J dropped 6; count of bases not matched to a gene: 9. Germline-derived CDR1 and CDR2 are LGHDT and YNNKEL (reference sequence). This CDR3 has 13 amino acids. Full variable domain (outside the CDR3, taken from reference TRBV3-1 and TRBJ1-1): DTAVSQTPKYLVTQMGNDKSIKCEQNLGHDTMYWYKQDSKKFLKIMFSYNNKELIINETVPNRFSPKSPDKAHLNLHINSLELGDSAVYFCATSGTGLAEAFFGQGTRLTVV.

This clonotype was counted ten times or more. V usage is TRBV13 and J usage is TRBJ1-5; a possible D gene is TRBD1 (5 bases). The V end was cut by 9 bases, the J end by 0 bases, with 18 bases between. The germline V gene has CDR1 PRHDT and CDR2 FYEKMQ (reference sequence). CDR3 length: 16 amino acids. The chain's CDR3 is CARGVGSRYSNQPQHF. The CDR3 DNA reads TGTGCCAGGGGGGTAGGCTCTCGCTATAGCAATCAGCCCCAGCATTTT. The complete variable domain, with remaining parts taken from reference TRBV13 and TRBJ1-5, reads AAGVIQSPRHLIKEKRETATLKCYPIPRHDTVYWYQQGPGQDPQFLISFYEKMQSDKGSIPDRFSAQQFSDYHSELNMSSLELGDSALYFCARGVGSRYSNQPQHFGDGTRLSIL.

This sequence joins TRBV15 and TRBJ2-5; TRBD1 is a possible D gene (5 bases). Germline V lookup: CDR1 LNHNV, CDR2 YYDKDF (reference sequence). The CDR3 length is 15 residues. V was clipped by 1 base and J by 1 base, with 10 bases between them. The CDR3 sequence: CATSRVTTAQETQYF. The CDR3 nucleotides are TGTGCCACCAGCAGAGTCACGACAGCCCAAGAGACCCAGTACTTC.

The chain combines TRBV6-1 with TRBJ1-6; tentative D call: TRBD1 (6 bases). CDR3 size: 17 residues. Germline CDR1 is MNHNS and CDR2 is SASEGT. The V end was cut by 8 bases, the J end by 9 bases, with 26 bases between. CDR3 DNA sequence: TGTGCCAGCCGCTCATCCGACCGGGGGGCCCTGACTTCACCCCTCCACTTT. This encodes CASRSSDRGALTSPLHF.

The V and J genes are TRBV20-1 and TRBJ2-7; D is possibly TRBD1 or TRBD2 (5 bases each). The CDR3 is 12 amino acids. Trimming cost V 1 base and J 6 bases, with 10 bases left between them. Looked up from germline, CDR1 is DFQATT and CDR2 is SNEGSKA (reference sequence). Here the CDR3 DNA reads TGCAGTGCTAGAGGGGACCAACCCGAGCAGTACTTC. Translated, it gives CSARGDQPEQYF.

This sequence joins TRBV7-3 and TRBJ2-2; 11 bases map to TRBD1. The germline V gene encodes CDR1 SGHTA and CDR2 FQGTGA. Losses at the gene ends were 0 bases for V and 6 bases for J; bases not matched to a gene: 6. The CDR3 sequence is 17 residues long. Written as DNA, the CDR3 is TGTGCCAGCAGCTTAACGGGACAGGGGGAGGGCGCCGGGGAGCTGTTTTTT. This encodes CASSLTGQGEGAGELFF.

This clonotype has at least ten counts. The genes are TRBV20-1 and TRBJ2-7; 7 bases are a match to TRBD1. Trimming took 6 bases from V and 5 from J; bases not matched to a gene: 10. Germline V gene data show CDR1 as DFQATT and CDR2 as SNEGSKA (reference sequence). The CDR3 runs to 13 residues. Here the CDR3 DNA reads TGCAGTGCACCGACGGACAGGCTCAACGAGCAGTACTTC. Translation gives CSAPTDRLNEQYF.

The chain joins TRBV30 to TRBJ2-5, with a possible D match to TRBD2 (5 bases). The CDR3 runs to 11 residues. Germline CDR1 is GTSNPN and CDR2 is SVGIG (reference sequence). CDR3 coding DNA: TGTGGTGGCGGGCTGGGAGAGACCCAGTACTTC. This codes for CGGGLGETQYF.